The sequence of this T cell receptor beta chain was determined in a study of CD8+CD57+ T cells in acquired aplastic anemia. Study-wide context: Mean yield of DNA from sorted CD4+ and CD8+ cells was about 3.2 ug. Study-wide results and caveats: With respect to CD8+ Simpson's diversity, patients and controls did not differ significantly.

The template used for profiling TCR beta VDJ and CDR3 was genomic DNA. TCRdb recomputed calls from the reads with MiXCR, one row per CDR3 protein. The repertoire has 200,000 or so distinct CDR3 sequences, approximately 48% of them found once; the top ten carry 9.7%. This clonotype was recorded many times. The antigen is not known. V dropped 5 bases and J dropped 3 bases, with 15 bases sitting between them. The CDR3 is made up of 15 amino acids. Germline-derived CDR1 and CDR2 are SEHNR and FQNEAQ (reference sequence). Sequenced patients had shown CD8+CD57+ cell expansion by flow cytometry. Blood came from patients not yet given any therapy.

The sequencing input was sorted CD4+, CD8+, or CD8+CD57+ T cells (not recorded which) from PBMCs. This sequence originates from a human donor with aplastic anemia. The V gene is TRBV7-9, the J gene TRBJ2-3; tentatively, D is TRBD1 (6 bases). The CDR3 coding sequence is TGTGCCAGCAGCGCCCGGACAGCACATACAGATACGCAGTATTTT. This gives the protein CASSARTAHTDTQYF. The full variable domain, completed using reference TRBV7-9 and TRBJ2-3, is DTGVSQNPRHKITKRGQNVTFRCDPISEHNRLYWYRQTLGQGPEFLTYFQNEAQLEKSRLLSDRFSAERPKGSFSTLEIQRTEQGDSAMYLCASSARTAHTDTQYFGPGTRLTVL.